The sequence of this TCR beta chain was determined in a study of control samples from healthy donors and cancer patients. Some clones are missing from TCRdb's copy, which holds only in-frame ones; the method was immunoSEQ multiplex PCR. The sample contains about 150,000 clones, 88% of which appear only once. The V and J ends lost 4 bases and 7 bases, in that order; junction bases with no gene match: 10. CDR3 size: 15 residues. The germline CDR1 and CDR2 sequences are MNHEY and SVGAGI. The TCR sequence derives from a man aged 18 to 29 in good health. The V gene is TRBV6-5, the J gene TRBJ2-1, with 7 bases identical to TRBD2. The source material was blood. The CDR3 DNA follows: TGTGCCAGCAGTTCAAGCGGGACTACTCTGAATGAGCAGTTCTTC. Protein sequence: CASSSSGTTLNEQFF.